The rows below give T cell receptor beta chains drawn from one sample of a study of blood T cell repertoires in COVID-19. Data came from immunoSEQ multiplex PCR; TCRdb stores just in-frame clones and leaves some out. The sample includes 120,000 to 150,000 clones, 79% of them seen just once. Sequencing was carried out using peripheral blood. The receptors shown here come from a man between 45 and 60 years old with active or convalescent COVID-19. Both conserved end residues are part of each CDR3. D genes are given only for firm matches. Rows give clone size only sometimes, using once, few, many, or a class for an expanded clone.

clone_size j_call d_call v_call cdr3_aa cdr3_nt
- TRBJ2-1 TRBD2 TRBV10-3 CAIAGGASDEQFF TGTGCCATTGCCGGGGGGGCATCCGATGAGCAGTTCTTC
once TRBJ1-4 - TRBV27 CASSPDRFEKLFF TGTGCCAGCAGTCCGGACAGATTCGAAAAACTGTTTTTT
- TRBJ1-5 - TRBV19 CASRGPAGSEPQHF TGTGCCAGTAGAGGCCCGGCGGGCTCGGAGCCCCAGCATTTT
- TRBJ1-2 - TRBV5-1 CASSFETIYGYTF TGCGCCAGCAGCTTTGAGACTATCTATGGCTACACCTTC
- TRBJ2-1 - TRBV28 CASSAVAVNEQFF TGTGCCAGCAGTGCGGTAGCGGTAAATGAGCAGTTCTTC
- TRBJ2-3 TRBD1 TRBV5-1 CASSDRVMADTQYF TGCGCCAGCAGCGACAGGGTAATGGCAGATACGCAGTATTTT
- TRBJ2-3 - TRBV5-6 CASSNTGRADTQYF TGTGCCAGCAGCAACACAGGGAGGGCAGATACGCAGTATTTT
once TRBJ2-2 - TRBV7-8 CASSLFSAVANTGELFF TGTGCCAGCAGCTTATTTAGTGCGGTGGCGAACACCGGGGAGCTGTTTTTT
- TRBJ2-1 TRBD2 TRBV28 CASSFGLAGANEQFF TGTGCCAGCAGTTTTGGACTAGCGGGAGCCAATGAGCAGTTCTTC
- TRBJ1-4 - TRBV20-1 CSAFFNEKLFF TGCAGTGCCTTCTTTAATGAAAAACTGTTTTTT
- TRBJ1-2 TRBD1 TRBV30 CAWSLGQGARKLSSYTF TGTGCCTGGAGCCTAGGACAGGGGGCGCGAAAACTATCCAGCTACACCTTC
- TRBJ2-7 TRBD1 TRBV5-6 CASSWTGGSYEQYF TGTGCCAGCAGCTGGACAGGAGGCTCCTACGAGCAGTACTTC
- TRBJ2-5 TRBD1 TRBV6-6 CASTPVDRQGETQYF TGTGCCAGCACCCCAGTGGACAGGCAAGGAGAGACCCAGTACTTC
- TRBJ2-5 - TRBV3-1/TRBV3-2 CASSQEKGVETQYF TGTGCCAGCAGCCAAGAAAAGGGGGTCGAGACCCAGTACTTC
few TRBJ2-7 TRBD2 TRBV4-2 CASSQEASGFYEQYF TGTGCCAGCAGCCAAGAGGCTAGCGGTTTCTACGAGCAGTACTTC
- TRBJ1-1 TRBD1 TRBV5-4 CASKSGTGTFKMNTEAFF TGTGCCAGCAAATCCGGGACAGGGACTTTCAAAATGAACACTGAAGCTTTCTTT
- TRBJ1-2 - TRBV19 CASSRNWQGNYGYTF TGTGCCAGTAGTAGGAATTGGCAGGGGAACTATGGCTACACCTTC
- TRBJ1-3 - TRBV9 CASSATGTIGNTIYF TGTGCCAGCAGTGCAACCGGGACAATAGGAAACACCATATATTTT
- TRBJ1-5 - TRBV7-9 CASSLGRGDYSNQPQHF TGTGCCAGCAGCTTAGGCAGGGGAGACTATAGCAATCAGCCCCAGCATTTT